Listed below are T cell receptor beta chains from one sample, sequenced in a study of blood T cell repertoires in COVID-19. Assay: immunoSEQ multiplex PCR; the TCRdb copy retains only in-frame clones and omits some. Of 150,000 to 200,000 clones detected, around 90% appear once; the ten largest clones hold 2.5% to 3%. Material: peripheral blood. Every receptor here comes from a man aged 55 to 70 with acute or convalescent COVID-19. The CDR3 runs from the conserved cysteine through the conserved F or W. Each record gives: D gene, clone size, J gene, CDR3 length, V gene, CDR3 DNA, CDR3 protein. D genes are given only for firm matches. Where a row states a size, it is once, few, many or the class of an expanded clone; other rows omit it.

d_call: TRBD1; clone_size: .; j_call: TRBJ2-3; cdr3_length: 15; v_call: TRBV6-5; cdr3_nt: TGTGCCAGCAGTTCCCAGGGACAGAGAACAGATACGCAGTATTTT; cdr3_aa: CASSSQGQRTDTQYF
d_call: .; clone_size: once; j_call: TRBJ1-1; cdr3_length: 12; v_call: TRBV5-1; cdr3_nt: TGCGCCAGCGGCTTGGGGGGGCGTGAAGCTTTCTTT; cdr3_aa: CASGLGGREAFF
d_call: .; clone_size: .; j_call: TRBJ2-4; cdr3_length: 15; v_call: TRBV5-6; cdr3_nt: TGTGCCAGCAGCTTTAGGCGACTAGCCAAAAACATTCAGTACTTC; cdr3_aa: CASSFRRLAKNIQYF
d_call: .; clone_size: .; j_call: TRBJ1-1; cdr3_length: 15; v_call: TRBV7-2; cdr3_nt: TGTGCCAGCATCAGTGTCTACAGGGTGGGCGCTGAAGCTTTCTTT; cdr3_aa: CASISVYRVGAEAFF
d_call: .; clone_size: .; j_call: TRBJ2-5; cdr3_length: 14; v_call: TRBV5-1; cdr3_nt: TGCGCCAGCAGCTCAAACAGGGTTGGAGAGACCCAGTACTTC; cdr3_aa: CASSSNRVGETQYF
d_call: .; clone_size: .; j_call: TRBJ1-4; cdr3_length: 14; v_call: TRBV18; cdr3_nt: TGTGCCAGCTCCCCGGGGGTCTCTAATGAAAAACTGTTTTTT; cdr3_aa: CASSPGVSNEKLFF
d_call: TRBD1; clone_size: .; j_call: TRBJ2-1; cdr3_length: 13; v_call: TRBV27; cdr3_nt: TGTGCCAGCAGTTACAGGGGGGTTCATGAGCAGTTCTTC; cdr3_aa: CASSYRGVHEQFF
d_call: TRBD2; clone_size: .; j_call: TRBJ2-1; cdr3_length: 19; v_call: TRBV6-2/TRBV6-3; cdr3_nt: TGTGCCAGCAGTTACCCGAATAAAAACCCGGGACTAGCGGACAATGAGCAGTTCTTC; cdr3_aa: CASSYPNKNPGLADNEQFF
d_call: .; clone_size: .; j_call: TRBJ2-7; cdr3_length: 14; v_call: TRBV27; cdr3_nt: TGTGCCAGCAGTTTGTCAGGGGTTTATTCCGAGCAGTACTTC; cdr3_aa: CASSLSGVYSEQYF
d_call: TRBD1; clone_size: .; j_call: TRBJ1-5; cdr3_length: 13; v_call: TRBV30; cdr3_nt: TGTGCCTGGGCCGGACAGGGGAATCAGCCCCAGCATTTT; cdr3_aa: CAWAGQGNQPQHF
d_call: .; clone_size: .; j_call: TRBJ1-5; cdr3_length: 16; v_call: TRBV9; cdr3_nt: TGTGCCAGCAGCGTAGGTACAGGTGGGAGCAATCAGCCCCAGCATTTT; cdr3_aa: CASSVGTGGSNQPQHF
d_call: TRBD1; clone_size: .; j_call: TRBJ1-4; cdr3_length: 19; v_call: TRBV9; cdr3_nt: TGTGCCAGCAGCGTAGCTAATGGACAGGGGGTCTCAACTAATGAAAAACTGTTTTTT; cdr3_aa: CASSVANGQGVSTNEKLFF
d_call: .; clone_size: .; j_call: TRBJ2-3; cdr3_length: 15; v_call: TRBV11-3; cdr3_nt: TGTGCCAGCAGCTCTAACTCGTTCCTCACAGATACGCAGTATTTT; cdr3_aa: CASSSNSFLTDTQYF
d_call: .; clone_size: .; j_call: TRBJ2-7; cdr3_length: 15; v_call: TRBV5-8; cdr3_nt: TGTGCCAGCAGCTTACAGGGTCGGTCCTCCTACGAGCAGTACTTC; cdr3_aa: CASSLQGRSSYEQYF
d_call: TRBD1; clone_size: .; j_call: TRBJ1-5; cdr3_length: 18; v_call: TRBV27; cdr3_nt: TGTGCCAGCAGCCCACGGAGACCGGGACAGGGGCTTAATCAGCCCCAGCATTTT; cdr3_aa: CASSPRRPGQGLNQPQHF
d_call: TRBD2; clone_size: .; j_call: TRBJ2-3; cdr3_length: 16; v_call: TRBV30; cdr3_nt: TGTGCCTGGAGTACGATAGCGGGGGGGCTGGCAGATACGCAGTATTTT; cdr3_aa: CAWSTIAGGLADTQYF